This T cell receptor beta chain was recovered during a study of blood T cell repertoires in COVID-19. Comment on this clone: One end of the junction varies from germline; a read error may be responsible.

The data were produced by immunoSEQ multiplex PCR, yet TCRdb's version contains in-frame clones alone and is incomplete. The sample lists over 200,000 clones; around 80% were seen once. The CDR3 contains 14 residues. CDR1 is MNHEY and CDR2 is SMNVEV in the germline V gene (reference sequence). The sequencing input was peripheral blood. The chain couples TRBV27 to TRBJ2-5; no clear D. The source is a woman between 40 and 55 years old with acute or convalescent COVID-19. The CDR3 loop reads CASGFIAAQETQYF. In nucleotides, the CDR3 is TGTGCCAGCGGTTTTATCGCGGCCCAAGAGACCCAGTACTTC.